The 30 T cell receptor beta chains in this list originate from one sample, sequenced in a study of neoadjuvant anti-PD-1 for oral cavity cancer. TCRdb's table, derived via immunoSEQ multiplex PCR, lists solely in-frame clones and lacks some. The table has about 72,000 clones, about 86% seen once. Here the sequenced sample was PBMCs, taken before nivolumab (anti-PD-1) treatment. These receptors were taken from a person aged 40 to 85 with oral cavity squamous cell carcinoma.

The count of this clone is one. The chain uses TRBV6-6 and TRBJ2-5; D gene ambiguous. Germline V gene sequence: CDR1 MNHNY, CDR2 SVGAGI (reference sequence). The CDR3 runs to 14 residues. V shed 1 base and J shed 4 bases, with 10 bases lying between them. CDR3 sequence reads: CASSYLVRAETQYF. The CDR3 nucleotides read TGTGCCAGCAGTTACTTGGTCCGGGCAGAGACCCAGTACTTC.

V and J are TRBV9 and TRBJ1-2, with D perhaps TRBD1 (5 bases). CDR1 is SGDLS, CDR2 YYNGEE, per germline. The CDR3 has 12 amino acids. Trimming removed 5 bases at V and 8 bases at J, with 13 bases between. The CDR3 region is CASRPSAGGYTF. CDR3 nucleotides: TGTGCCAGCAGACCATCTGCAGGGGGCTACACCTTC.

The CDR3 protein is CASSLGGYEQYF. In DNA form, the CDR3 reads TGTGCCAGCAGCTTGGGAGGATACGAGCAGTACTTC. This chain connects TRBV5-4 to TRBJ2-7; D is unclear. The CDR3 extends over 12 amino acids. Trimming pared 0 bases from V and 4 bases from J, leaving 5 bases between. Per the germline V gene, CDR1 is SGHNT and CDR2 is YYREEE (reference sequence).

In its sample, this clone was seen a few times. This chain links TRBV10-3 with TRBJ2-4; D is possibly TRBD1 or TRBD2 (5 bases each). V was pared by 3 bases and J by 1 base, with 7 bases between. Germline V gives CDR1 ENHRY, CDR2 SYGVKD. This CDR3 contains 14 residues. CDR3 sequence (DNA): TGTGCCATCAGTGACGGGGCGGCCAAAAACATTCAGTACTTC. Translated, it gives CAISDGAAKNIQYF.

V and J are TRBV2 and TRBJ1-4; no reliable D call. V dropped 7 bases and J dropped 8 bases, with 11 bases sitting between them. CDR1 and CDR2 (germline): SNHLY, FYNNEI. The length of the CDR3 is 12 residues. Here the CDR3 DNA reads TGTGCCAGCACCCTCTCGGAAGAAAAACTGTTTTTT. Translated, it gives CASTLSEEKLFF.

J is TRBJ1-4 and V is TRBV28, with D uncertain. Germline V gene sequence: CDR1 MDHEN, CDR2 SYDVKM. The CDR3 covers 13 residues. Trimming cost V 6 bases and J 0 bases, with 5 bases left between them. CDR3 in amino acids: CASRGPTNEKLFF. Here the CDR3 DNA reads TGTGCCAGCAGAGGTCCAACTAATGAAAAACTGTTTTTT.

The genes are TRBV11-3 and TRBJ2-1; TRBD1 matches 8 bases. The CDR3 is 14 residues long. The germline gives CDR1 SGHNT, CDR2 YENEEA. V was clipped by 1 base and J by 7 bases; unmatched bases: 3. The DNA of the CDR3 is TGTGCCAGCAGCTTAGCAGGGGGCTGGAATGAGCAGTTCTTC. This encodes CASSLAGGWNEQFF.

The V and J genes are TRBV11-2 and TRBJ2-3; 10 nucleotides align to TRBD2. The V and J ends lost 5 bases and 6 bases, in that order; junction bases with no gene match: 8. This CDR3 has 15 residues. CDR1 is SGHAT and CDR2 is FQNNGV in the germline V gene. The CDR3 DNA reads TGTGCCAGCAGCCCCAACCCTAGCGGGAGTGATACGCAGTATTTT. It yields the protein CASSPNPSGSDTQYF.

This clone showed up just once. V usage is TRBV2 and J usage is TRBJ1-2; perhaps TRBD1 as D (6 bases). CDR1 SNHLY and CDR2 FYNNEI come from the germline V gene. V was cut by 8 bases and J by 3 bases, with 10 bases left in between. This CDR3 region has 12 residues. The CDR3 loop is CASRQEDYGYTF. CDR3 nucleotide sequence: TGTGCCAGCCGACAGGAGGACTATGGCTACACCTTC.

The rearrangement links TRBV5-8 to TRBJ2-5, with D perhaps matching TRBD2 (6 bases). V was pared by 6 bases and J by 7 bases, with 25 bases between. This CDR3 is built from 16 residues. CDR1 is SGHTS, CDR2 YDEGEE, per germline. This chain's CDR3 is CASNQALATSFGTQYF. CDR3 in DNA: TGTGCCAGCAACCAAGCCCTGGCAACTAGCTTCGGGACCCAGTACTTC.

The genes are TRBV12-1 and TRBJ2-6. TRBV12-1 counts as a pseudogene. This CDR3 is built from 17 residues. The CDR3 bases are TGTGCCAGCAGCCCGGGAATAGGACAAAGTCGGGCCAACGTCCTGACTTTC. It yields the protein CASSPGIGQSRANVLTF.

CDR3 DNA: TGTGCCAGCAGCCAGGGGGGAGCCTACAATGAGCGGCAGTTCTTC. This encodes CASSQGGAYNERQFF. The chain carries TRBV4-2 and TRBJ2-1, with D perhaps TRBD2 (6 bases). The germline CDR1 and CDR2 sequences are LGHNA and YNFKEQ. V shed 3 bases and J shed 12 bases, with 21 bases lying between them. The CDR3 covers 15 residues.

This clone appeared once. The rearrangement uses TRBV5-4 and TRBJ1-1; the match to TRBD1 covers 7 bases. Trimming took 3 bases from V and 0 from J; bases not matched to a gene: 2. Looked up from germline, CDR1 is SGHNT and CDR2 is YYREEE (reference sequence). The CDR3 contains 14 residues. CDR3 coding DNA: TGTGCCAGCAGCTGGGACAGCTTGAACACTGAAGCTTTCTTT. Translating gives CASSWDSLNTEAFF.

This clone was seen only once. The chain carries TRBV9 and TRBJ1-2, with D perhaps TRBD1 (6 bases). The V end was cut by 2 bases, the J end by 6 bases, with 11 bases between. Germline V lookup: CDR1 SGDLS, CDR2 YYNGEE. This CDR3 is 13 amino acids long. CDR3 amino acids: CASSVYRGNGYTF. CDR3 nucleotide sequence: TGTGCCAGCAGCGTTTATAGGGGGAATGGCTACACCTTC.

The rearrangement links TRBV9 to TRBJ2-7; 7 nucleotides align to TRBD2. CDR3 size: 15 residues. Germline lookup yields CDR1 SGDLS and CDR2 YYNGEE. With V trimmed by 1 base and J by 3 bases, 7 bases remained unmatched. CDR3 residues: CASSVSPGGIYEQYF. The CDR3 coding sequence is TGTGCCAGCAGCGTAAGTCCGGGAGGAATCTACGAGCAGTACTTC.

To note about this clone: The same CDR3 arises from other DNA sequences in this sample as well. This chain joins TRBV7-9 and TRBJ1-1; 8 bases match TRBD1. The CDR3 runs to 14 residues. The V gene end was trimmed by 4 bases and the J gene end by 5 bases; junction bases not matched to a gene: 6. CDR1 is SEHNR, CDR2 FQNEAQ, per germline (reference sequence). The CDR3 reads CASSSQQGGTEAFF. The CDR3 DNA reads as TGTGCCAGCAGCTCACAACAGGGGGGGACTGAAGCTTTCTTT.

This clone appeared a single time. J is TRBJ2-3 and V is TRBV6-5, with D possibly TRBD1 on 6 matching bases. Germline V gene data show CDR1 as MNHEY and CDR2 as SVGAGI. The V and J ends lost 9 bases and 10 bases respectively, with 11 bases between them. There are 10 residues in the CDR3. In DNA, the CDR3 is TGTGCCAGTAAGGGGGAATCGCAGTATTTT. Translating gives CASKGESQYF.

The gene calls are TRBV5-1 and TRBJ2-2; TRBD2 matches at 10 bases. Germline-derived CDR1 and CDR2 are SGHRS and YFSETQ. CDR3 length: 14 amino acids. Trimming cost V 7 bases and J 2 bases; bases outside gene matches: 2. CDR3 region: CASQREGNTGELFF. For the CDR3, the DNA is TGCGCCAGCCAGCGGGAGGGCAACACCGGGGAGCTGTTTTTT. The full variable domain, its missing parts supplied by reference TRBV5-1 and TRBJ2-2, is KAGVTQTPRYLIKTRGQQVTLSCSPISGHRSVSWYQQTPGQGLQFLFEYFSETQRNKGNFPGRFSGRQFSNSRSEMNVSTLELGDSALYLCASQREGNTGELFFGEGSRLTVL.

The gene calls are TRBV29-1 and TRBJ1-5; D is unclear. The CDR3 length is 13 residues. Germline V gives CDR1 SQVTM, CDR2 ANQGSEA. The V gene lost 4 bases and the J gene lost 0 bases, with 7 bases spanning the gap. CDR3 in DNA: TGCAGCGTTGGTATAGATAGCAATCAGCCCCAGCATTTT. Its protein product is CSVGIDSNQPQHF.

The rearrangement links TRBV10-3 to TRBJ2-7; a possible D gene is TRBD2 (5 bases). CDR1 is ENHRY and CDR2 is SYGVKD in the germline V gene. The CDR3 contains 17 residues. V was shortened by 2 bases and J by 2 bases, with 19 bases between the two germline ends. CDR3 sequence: CAISEGSEGRRAYEQYF. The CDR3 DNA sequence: TGTGCCATCAGTGAGGGGTCTGAGGGCAGAAGGGCCTACGAGCAGTACTTC.

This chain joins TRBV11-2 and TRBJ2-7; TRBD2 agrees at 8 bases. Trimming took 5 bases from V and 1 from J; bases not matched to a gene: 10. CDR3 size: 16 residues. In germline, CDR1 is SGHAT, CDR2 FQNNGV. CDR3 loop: CASSRISGTRSYEQYF. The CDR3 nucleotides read TGTGCCAGCAGCCGAATTAGCGGGACTAGGTCCTACGAGCAGTACTTC.

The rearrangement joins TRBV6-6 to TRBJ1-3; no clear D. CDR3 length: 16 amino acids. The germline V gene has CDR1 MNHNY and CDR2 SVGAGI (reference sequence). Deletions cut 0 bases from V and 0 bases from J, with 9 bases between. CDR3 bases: TGTGCCAGCAGTTACTCAGGACTGCCCTCTGGAAACACCATATATTTT. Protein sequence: CASSYSGLPSGNTIYF.

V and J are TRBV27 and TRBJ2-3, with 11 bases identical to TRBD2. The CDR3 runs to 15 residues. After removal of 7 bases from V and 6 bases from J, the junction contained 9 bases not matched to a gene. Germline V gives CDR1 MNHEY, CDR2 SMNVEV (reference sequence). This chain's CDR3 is CASTLTSGGWDTQYF. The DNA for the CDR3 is TGTGCCAGCACCCTAACTAGCGGGGGCTGGGATACGCAGTATTTT.

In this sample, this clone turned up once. CDR3 in amino acids: CASSRNLGSTDTQYF. CDR3 sequence (DNA): TGTGCCAGCAGCCGAAATCTGGGTAGCACAGATACGCAGTATTTT. The rearrangement uses TRBV7-3 and TRBJ2-3, with unresolved D. Germline V gene sequence: CDR1 SGHTA, CDR2 FQGTGA. The CDR3 spans 15 residues. V was shortened by 5 bases and J by 0 bases, with 12 bases between the two germline ends.

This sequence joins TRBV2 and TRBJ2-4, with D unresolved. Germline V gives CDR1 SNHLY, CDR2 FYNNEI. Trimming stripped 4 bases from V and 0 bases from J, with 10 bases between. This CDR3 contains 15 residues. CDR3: CASSVAILAKNIQYF. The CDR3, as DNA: TGTGCCAGCAGTGTGGCAATTCTAGCCAAAAACATTCAGTACTTC.

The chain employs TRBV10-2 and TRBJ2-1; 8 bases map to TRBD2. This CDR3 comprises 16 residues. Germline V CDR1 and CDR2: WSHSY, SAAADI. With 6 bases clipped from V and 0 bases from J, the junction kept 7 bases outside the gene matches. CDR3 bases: TGCGCCAGCAGGGCTACAGGGACTAGCTCCTACAATGAGCAGTTCTTC. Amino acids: CASRATGTSSYNEQFF.

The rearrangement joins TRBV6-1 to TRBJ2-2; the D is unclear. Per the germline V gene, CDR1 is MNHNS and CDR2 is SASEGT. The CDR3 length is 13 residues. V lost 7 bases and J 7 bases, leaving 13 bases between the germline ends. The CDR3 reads CASTGRTLGELFF. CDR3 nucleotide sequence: TGTGCCAGCACTGGAAGGACGCTCGGGGAGCTGTTTTTT.

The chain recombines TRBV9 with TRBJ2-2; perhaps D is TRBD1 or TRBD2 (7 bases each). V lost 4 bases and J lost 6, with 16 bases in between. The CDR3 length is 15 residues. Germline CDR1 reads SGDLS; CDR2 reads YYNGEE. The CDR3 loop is CASSPGGVSAGELFF. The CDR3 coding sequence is TGTGCCAGCAGCCCAGGGGGGGTTTCGGCCGGGGAGCTGTTTTTT.

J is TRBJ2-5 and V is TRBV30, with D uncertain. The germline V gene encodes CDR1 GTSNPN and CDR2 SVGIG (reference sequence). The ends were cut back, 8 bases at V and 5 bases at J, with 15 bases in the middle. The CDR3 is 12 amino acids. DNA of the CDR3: TGTGCCCACGGAGTGGGAAAGGAGACCCAGTACTTC. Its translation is CAHGVGKETQYF.

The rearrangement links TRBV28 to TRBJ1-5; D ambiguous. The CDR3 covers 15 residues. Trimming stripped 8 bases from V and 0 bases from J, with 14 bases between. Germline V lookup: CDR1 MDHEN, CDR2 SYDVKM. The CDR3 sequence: CASSETEYSNQPQHF. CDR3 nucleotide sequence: TGTGCCAGCTCAGAAACGGAATATAGCAATCAGCCCCAGCATTTT. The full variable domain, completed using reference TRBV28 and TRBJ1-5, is DVKVTQSSRYLVKRTGEKVFLECVQDMDHENMFWYRQDPGLGLRLIYFSYDVKMKEKGDIPEGYSVSREKKERFSLILESASTNQTSMYLCASSETEYSNQPQHFGDGTRLSIL.